This T cell receptor (beta chain) was recovered during a study of T cells in Graves' hyperthyroidism and ophthalmopathy. Amplified regions were TCR beta CDR3 sequences from RNA transcripts. HTBI primers were the set used in a first-round RT-PCR of the TCR CDR3. TCRdb fed the multiplex PCR reads into MiXCR, producing one record per CDR3 protein. The table lists about 770,000 distinct CDR3 sequences, 18% of them singletons. Sequenced input: blood. The TCR originated in a woman aged 45-60 years with Graves' hyperthyroidism that later progressed to Graves' ophthalmopathy.

In DNA, the CDR3 is TGTGCCAGCAGTTACTCAGGCAGCACCTACGAGCAGTACTTC. Its protein is CASSYSGSTYEQYF. This rearrangement joins TRBV6-5 to TRBJ2-7; D remains ambiguous. The CDR3 length is 14 residues. Germline CDR1 MNHEY, CDR2 SVGAGI. V lost 0 bases to trimming and J lost 2 bases, with 8 bases between them.